This T cell receptor (beta chain) is from a study of graft-versus-host responses after intestinal transplantation. Study details: Uniformly, recipients were administered anti-thymocyte globulin induction with subsequent tacrolimus and steroids for 3 to 4 years.

A remark on this clone: The antigen remains unidentified.

Germline V gives CDR1 SGDLS, CDR2 YYNGEE. V was clipped by 3 bases and J by 2 bases, with 12 bases between them. The CDR3 is made up of 14 amino acids. The protocol was immunoSEQ multiplex PCR, while the TCRdb copy is restricted to in-frame clones and leaves out a portion. The table has about 120,000 clones, about 95% seen once. The material was unstimulated CD8+ T cells sorted from spleen or lymph node cells, obtained before intestinal transplant. This TCR was sampled from a human donor who received an intestinal transplant. The V gene is TRBV9, the J gene TRBJ2-7; maybe TRBD1 (5 bases). The CDR3, as DNA: TGTGCCAGCAGCGGGACAATACCACCCTACGAGCAGTACTTC. The encoded protein is CASSGTIPPYEQYF. Full variable domain (remainder filled in from reference TRBV9 and TRBJ2-7): DSGVTQTPKHLITATGQRVTLRCSPRSGDLSVYWYQQSLDQGLQFLIQYYNGEERAKGNILERFSAQQFPDLHSELNLSSLELGDSALYFCASSGTIPPYEQYFGPGTRLTVT.